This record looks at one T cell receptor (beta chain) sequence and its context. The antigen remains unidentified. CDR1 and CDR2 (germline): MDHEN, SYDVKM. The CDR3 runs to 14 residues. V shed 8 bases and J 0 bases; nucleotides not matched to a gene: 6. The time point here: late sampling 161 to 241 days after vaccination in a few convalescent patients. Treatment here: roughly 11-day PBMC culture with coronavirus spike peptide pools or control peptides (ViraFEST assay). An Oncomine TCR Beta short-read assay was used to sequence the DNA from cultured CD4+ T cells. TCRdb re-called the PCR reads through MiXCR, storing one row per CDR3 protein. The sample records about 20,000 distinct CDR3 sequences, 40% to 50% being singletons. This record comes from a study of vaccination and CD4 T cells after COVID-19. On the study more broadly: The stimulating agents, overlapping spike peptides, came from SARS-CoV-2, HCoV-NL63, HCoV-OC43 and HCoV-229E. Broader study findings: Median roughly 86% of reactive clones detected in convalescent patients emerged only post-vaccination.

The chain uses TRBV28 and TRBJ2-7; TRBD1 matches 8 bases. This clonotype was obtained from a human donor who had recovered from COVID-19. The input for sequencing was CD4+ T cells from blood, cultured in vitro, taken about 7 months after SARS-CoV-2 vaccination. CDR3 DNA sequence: TGTGCCAGCCCGGGACAGGACAGCTCCTACGAGCAGTACTTC. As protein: CASPGQDSSYEQYF.